The T cell receptor (beta chain) described here comes from a study of spatial heterogeneity in lung cancer. The time point denotes: sample taken at primary tumor resection. This clonotype is labeled hyperexpanded. Its antigen is unknown. Since it is a stray read in a library aimed at alpha chains, this beta chain has a size that is not meaningful. Study outcomes and limitations: Tumoral mutation counts were tracked by counts of expanded intratumoral alpha and beta TCRs.

TCRdb reanalysed the 5' RACE reads using MiXCR and keeps one entry per CDR3 protein. This sample's clone table lists nearly 30 distinct CDR3 sequences. The CDR3 totals 13 residues. Germline values: CDR1 KGHSH, CDR2 LQKENI. V lost 2 bases and J lost 6, with 10 bases in between. Material: lung tumor tissue, obtained at surgery. This TCR derives from a female donor with early-stage non-small cell lung cancer. This chain connects TRBV18 to TRBJ1-2, with a weak D call TRBD1 (6 bases). Written as DNA, the CDR3 is TGTGCCAGCTCACCAACAGGGCCCGATGGCTACACCTTC. It translates to CASSPTGPDGYTF.